The present entry profiles one T cell receptor (beta chain) with its context. The antigen is undetermined. The sample comes from a study of T cell responses to AZD1222 COVID-19 vaccine. Study-wide results and limits: The reported proportion of spike-specific TCRs targeting unmutated variant regions was nearly half. When two AZD1222 doses had been given, Spike-specific TCR breadth and depth rose. In a largely white British group with more females than males, clonal diversity was possibly underestimated.

The J segment lost 0 bases and the V segment lost 6 bases, leaving 4 bases of the junction unmatched. The CDR3 sequence is 15 residues long. Germline CDR1 and CDR2: MNHEY and SVGAGI. Sequenced by immunoSEQ multiplex PCR; TCRdb stores in-frame clones only, minus some. The sample has 180,000 or so clones, 85% to 90% seen once. The chain combines TRBV6-5 with TRBJ2-7, with 11 bases identical to TRBD2. This specimen consisted of peripheral blood, obtained on day 0 of AZD1222 vaccination. The receptor was derived from an adult in good health. This CDR3 is CASRKTSGNSYEQYF. DNA for the CDR3: TGTGCCAGCAGAAAGACTAGCGGGAACTCCTACGAGCAGTACTTC.